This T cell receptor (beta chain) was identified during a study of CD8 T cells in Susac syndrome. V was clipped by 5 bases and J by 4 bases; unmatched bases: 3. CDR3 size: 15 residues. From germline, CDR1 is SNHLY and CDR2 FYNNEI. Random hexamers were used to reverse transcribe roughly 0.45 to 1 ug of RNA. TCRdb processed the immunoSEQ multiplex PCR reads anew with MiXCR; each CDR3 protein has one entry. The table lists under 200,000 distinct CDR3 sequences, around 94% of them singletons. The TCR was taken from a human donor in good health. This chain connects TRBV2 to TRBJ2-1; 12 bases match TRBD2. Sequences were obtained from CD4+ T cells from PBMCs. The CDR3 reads CASSQTSGGYNEQFF. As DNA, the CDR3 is TGTGCCAGCAGTCAGACTAGCGGGGGATACAATGAGCAGTTCTTC. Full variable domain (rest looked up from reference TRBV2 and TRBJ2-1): EPEVTQTPSHQVTQMGQEVILRCVPISNHLYFYWYRQILGQKVEFLVSFYNNEISEKSEIFDDQFSVERPDGSNFTLKIRSTKLEDSAMYFCASSQTSGGYNEQFFGPGTRLTVL.